This T cell receptor beta chain was profiled in a study of blood T cell repertoires in COVID-19. Trimming pared 8 bases from V and 7 bases from J, leaving 15 bases between. Germline assignment: CDR1 MNHEY and CDR2 SMNVEV (reference sequence). CDR3 size: 13 residues. TCRdb keeps only in-frame clones here, not all; method: immunoSEQ multiplex PCR. The data contain roughly 150,000 clones, approximately 81% of them seen just once; the ten biggest clones take up more than 6.5%. The chain is built from TRBV27 and TRBJ2-1, with D possibly being TRBD2 (6 bases). Sequencing was carried out using peripheral blood. The origin of this receptor is a woman in her fifties or sixties with COVID-19, enrolled during active disease. In nucleotides, the CDR3 is TGTGCCAGCGGGAGACTAGACATTAATGAGCAGTTCTTC. It yields the protein CASGRLDINEQFF.